One TCR beta chain is described in this entry. Assay used: immunoSEQ multiplex PCR; TCRdb lists only in-frame clones, some missing. The table includes hundreds of thousands of clones, more than 85% detected once. This record comes from a study of shared T cell receptors in the human thymus. The CDR3 runs to 12 residues. Germline V gene data show CDR1 as WNHNN and CDR2 as SYGVQD (reference sequence). V was trimmed by 0 bases and J by 6 bases, leaving 6 bases between them. Sequenced: thymocytes. The chain links TRBV10-1 to TRBJ2-7; maybe TRBD1 (6 bases). This TCR derives from a human donor. The CDR3 DNA reads TGCGCCAGCAGTGAGTCAGGGGGCGAGCAGTACTTC. Protein sequence: CASSESGGEQYF.